This TCR beta chain was found in a study of OX40 agonist ivuxolimab in advanced cancers. Study-level background: Patients' therapy was ivuxolimab, an antibody that acts as an agonist of OX40 (CD134). Three patients had partial responses: one hepatocellular carcinoma, two cutaneous melanoma. Overall study findings and caveats: CD8+ T cells were the subset that, on average, had more expanded clones than CD4+.

For this clone: The antigen remains unidentified.

Generated by immunoSEQ multiplex PCR, the TCRdb table keeps only in-frame clones and is missing some. This table has over 75,000 clones, about 94% appearing once. CDR1 and CDR2 (germline): SNHLY, FYNNEI. The ends lost 6 bases at V and 10 bases at J; junction bases unmatched: 12. The length of the CDR3 is 16 residues. Material: CD4+ or CD8+ T cells sorted from blood, obtained in a trial of the OX40 agonist ivuxolimab. The sequence was obtained from an adult with an advanced solid tumor such as melanoma, head and neck, liver or kidney cancer. The rearrangement joins TRBV2 to TRBJ2-1; 13 nucleotides align to TRBD2. In DNA, the CDR3 is TGTGCCAGCAGGGCACTAGCGGGAGGGCCAGACTCCGAGCAGTTCTTC. Translated: CASRALAGGPDSEQFF.